The following is a TCR beta chain sequence with its context. CDR1 is MGHDK and CDR2 is SYGVNS in the germline V gene. This CDR3 comprises 12 residues. V lost 4 bases and J lost 5, with 6 bases in between. The sample originates from a study of T cells in Graves' hyperthyroidism and ophthalmopathy. Amplification targeted TCR beta CDR3 regions from RNA transcripts. TCR CDR3 regions were first amplified by RT-PCR with HTBI primers. A single record per CDR3 protein comes from TCRdb applying MiXCR to the multiplex PCR reads. The sample yields some 460,000 distinct CDR3 sequences, around 16% seen once. V usage is TRBV25-1 and J usage is TRBJ2-1; D gene unclear. This receptor was obtained from a woman under 30 with Graves' hyperthyroidism. The material sequenced was blood. The CDR3 region is CASSGSDNEQFF. The CDR3 nucleotides are TGTGCCAGCAGTGGGTCCGACAATGAGCAGTTCTTC. Based on the CDR3 plus reference TRBV25-1 and TRBJ2-1, the full variable domain is EADIYQTPRYLVIGTGKKITLECSQTMGHDKMYWYQQDPGMELHLIHYSYGVNSTEKGDLSSESTVSRIRTEHFPLTLESARPSHTSQYLCASSGSDNEQFFGPGTRLTVL.